This T cell receptor (beta chain) comes out of a study of control samples from healthy donors and cancer patients (TCRdb year 2020). Preparation of the library involved the immunoSEQ multiplex PCR assay. TCRdb stores this immuneACCESS table with in-frame sequences only. Part of the clones is absent; in the studies checked, under half of the shortfall reflects unresolved V genes, and no reason is known for the rest. In all, the sample holds 130,000 or so clones, and about 88% of those were seen once. The ten top clones hold about 3.4% of the sample. Remarks on this clone: It lacks a known antigen. No qualities accompany the bases; no much larger clone lies one base away.

The CDR3 spans 15 residues, from the cysteine through the phenylalanine. The read is trimmed to its CDR3 DNA, 45 bases read in frame from base 1. V and J lose 1 base and 2 bases, and a span of 11 bases separates them. From a lookup of the germline V gene (reference sequence), CDR1 and CDR2 are MNHEY and SMNVEV. The chain couples TRBV27 to TRBJ1-2; TRBD1 is a possible D gene, resting on 6 matching bases. The receptor's source is a man over 45 in good health. The sequenced sample was blood. The nucleotide sequence is given as TGTGCCAGCAGTTTATTTCTCGGGGGCAACTATGGCTACACCTTC. The encoded protein is CASSLFLGGNYGYTF.